What follows describes a single T cell receptor (beta chain). Its specificity is not known. The data derive from a study of post-analysis software for immune sequencing data. Study at large: Relapsing-remitting, secondary progressive and progressive-relapsing courses of multiple sclerosis were included. Study-wide findings and caveats: Same-batch preparations were strongly co-clustered by F measure. For normalized Chao1 diversity, multiple sclerosis patients scored significantly lower than controls did. Relative to controls, patients had several TRBV segments at higher frequency, with TRBV5-6, TRBV5-1 and TRBV20-1 among these.

TCR beta cDNA libraries had unique molecular identifiers. Approximately 550,000 cDNA molecules came from about 1 to 10 million T cells. TCRdb called the PCR reads again in MiXCR, with one record for every CDR3 protein. The repertoire holds hundreds of thousands of distinct CDR3 sequences, with 55% to 70% as singletons. The germline CDR1 and CDR2 sequences are MRHNA and SNTAGT. The V gene lost 6 bases and the J gene lost 4 bases, with 13 bases spanning the gap. This CDR3 has 14 amino acids. Material: blood. The sequence came from a girl aged 2-10 years with multiple sclerosis. The genes are TRBV6-4 and TRBJ2-1; possibly TRBD2 for D (6 bases). CDR3 region: CASSHKGLYNEQFF. CDR3 DNA: TGTGCCAGCAGCCACAAGGGACTTTACAATGAGCAGTTCTTC.